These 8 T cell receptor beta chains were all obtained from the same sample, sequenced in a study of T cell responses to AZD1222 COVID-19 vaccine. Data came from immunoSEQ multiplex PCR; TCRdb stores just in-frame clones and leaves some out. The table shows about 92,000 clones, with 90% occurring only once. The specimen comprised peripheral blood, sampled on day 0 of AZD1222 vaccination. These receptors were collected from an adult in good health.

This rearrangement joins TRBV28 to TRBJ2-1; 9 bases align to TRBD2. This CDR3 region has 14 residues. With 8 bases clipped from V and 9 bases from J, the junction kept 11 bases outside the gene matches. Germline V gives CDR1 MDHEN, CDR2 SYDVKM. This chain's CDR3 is CASGTSLAPGEQFF. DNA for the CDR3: TGTGCCAGCGGGACTAGCCTAGCCCCCGGTGAGCAGTTCTTC.

CDR3 region: CASSLLYGGQQETQYF. CDR3 coding DNA: TGTGCCAGCAGCTTACTATATGGGGGGCAGCAAGAGACCCAGTACTTC. This chain joins TRBV11-2 and TRBJ2-5; D possibly matches TRBD1 or TRBD2 (6 bases each). Trimming removed 2 bases at V and 2 bases at J, with 15 bases between. CDR3 length equals 16 residues. CDR1 and CDR2 from the germline V gene are SGHAT and FQNNGV.

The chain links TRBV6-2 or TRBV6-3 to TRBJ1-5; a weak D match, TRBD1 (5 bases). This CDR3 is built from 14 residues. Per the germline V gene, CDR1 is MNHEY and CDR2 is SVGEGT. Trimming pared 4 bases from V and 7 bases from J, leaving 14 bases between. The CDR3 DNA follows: TGTGCCAGCAGTTCAGCGAGCCGGGACCAGCCCCAGCATTTT. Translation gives CASSSASRDQPQHF.

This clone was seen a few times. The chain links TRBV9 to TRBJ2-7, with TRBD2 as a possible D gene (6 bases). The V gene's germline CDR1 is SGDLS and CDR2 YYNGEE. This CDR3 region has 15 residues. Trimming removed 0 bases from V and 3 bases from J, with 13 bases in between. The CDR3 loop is CASSVAGSPDYEQYF. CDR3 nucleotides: TGTGCCAGCAGCGTAGCCGGGAGTCCCGACTACGAGCAGTACTTC.

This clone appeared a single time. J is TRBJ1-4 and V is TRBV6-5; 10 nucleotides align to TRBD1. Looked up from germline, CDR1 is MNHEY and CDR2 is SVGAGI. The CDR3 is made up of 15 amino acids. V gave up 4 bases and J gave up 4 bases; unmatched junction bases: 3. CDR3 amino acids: CASSSRDRGNEKLFF. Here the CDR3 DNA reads TGTGCCAGCAGTTCCCGGGACAGGGGTAATGAAAAACTGTTTTTT.

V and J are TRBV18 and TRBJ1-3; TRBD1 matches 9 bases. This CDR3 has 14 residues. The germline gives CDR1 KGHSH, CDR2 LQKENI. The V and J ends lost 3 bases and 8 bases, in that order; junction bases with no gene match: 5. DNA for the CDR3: TGTGCCAGCTCACCGGGGACAGGGACACACACCATATATTTT. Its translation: CASSPGTGTHTIYF.

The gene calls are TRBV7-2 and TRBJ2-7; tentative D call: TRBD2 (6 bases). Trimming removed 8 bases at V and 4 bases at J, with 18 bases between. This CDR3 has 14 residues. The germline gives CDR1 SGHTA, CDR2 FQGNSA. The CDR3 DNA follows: TGTGCCAGCTTAGGAGGGGACCTACAATACGAGCAGTACTTC. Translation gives CASLGGDLQYEQYF.

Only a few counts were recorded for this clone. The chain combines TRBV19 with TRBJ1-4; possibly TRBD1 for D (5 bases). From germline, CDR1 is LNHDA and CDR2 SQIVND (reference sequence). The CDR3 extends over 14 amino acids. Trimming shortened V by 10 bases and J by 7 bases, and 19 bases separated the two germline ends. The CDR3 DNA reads TGTGCCACCCATGGATGGGGGGTCACTGAAAAACTGTTTTTT. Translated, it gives CATHGWGVTEKLFF.